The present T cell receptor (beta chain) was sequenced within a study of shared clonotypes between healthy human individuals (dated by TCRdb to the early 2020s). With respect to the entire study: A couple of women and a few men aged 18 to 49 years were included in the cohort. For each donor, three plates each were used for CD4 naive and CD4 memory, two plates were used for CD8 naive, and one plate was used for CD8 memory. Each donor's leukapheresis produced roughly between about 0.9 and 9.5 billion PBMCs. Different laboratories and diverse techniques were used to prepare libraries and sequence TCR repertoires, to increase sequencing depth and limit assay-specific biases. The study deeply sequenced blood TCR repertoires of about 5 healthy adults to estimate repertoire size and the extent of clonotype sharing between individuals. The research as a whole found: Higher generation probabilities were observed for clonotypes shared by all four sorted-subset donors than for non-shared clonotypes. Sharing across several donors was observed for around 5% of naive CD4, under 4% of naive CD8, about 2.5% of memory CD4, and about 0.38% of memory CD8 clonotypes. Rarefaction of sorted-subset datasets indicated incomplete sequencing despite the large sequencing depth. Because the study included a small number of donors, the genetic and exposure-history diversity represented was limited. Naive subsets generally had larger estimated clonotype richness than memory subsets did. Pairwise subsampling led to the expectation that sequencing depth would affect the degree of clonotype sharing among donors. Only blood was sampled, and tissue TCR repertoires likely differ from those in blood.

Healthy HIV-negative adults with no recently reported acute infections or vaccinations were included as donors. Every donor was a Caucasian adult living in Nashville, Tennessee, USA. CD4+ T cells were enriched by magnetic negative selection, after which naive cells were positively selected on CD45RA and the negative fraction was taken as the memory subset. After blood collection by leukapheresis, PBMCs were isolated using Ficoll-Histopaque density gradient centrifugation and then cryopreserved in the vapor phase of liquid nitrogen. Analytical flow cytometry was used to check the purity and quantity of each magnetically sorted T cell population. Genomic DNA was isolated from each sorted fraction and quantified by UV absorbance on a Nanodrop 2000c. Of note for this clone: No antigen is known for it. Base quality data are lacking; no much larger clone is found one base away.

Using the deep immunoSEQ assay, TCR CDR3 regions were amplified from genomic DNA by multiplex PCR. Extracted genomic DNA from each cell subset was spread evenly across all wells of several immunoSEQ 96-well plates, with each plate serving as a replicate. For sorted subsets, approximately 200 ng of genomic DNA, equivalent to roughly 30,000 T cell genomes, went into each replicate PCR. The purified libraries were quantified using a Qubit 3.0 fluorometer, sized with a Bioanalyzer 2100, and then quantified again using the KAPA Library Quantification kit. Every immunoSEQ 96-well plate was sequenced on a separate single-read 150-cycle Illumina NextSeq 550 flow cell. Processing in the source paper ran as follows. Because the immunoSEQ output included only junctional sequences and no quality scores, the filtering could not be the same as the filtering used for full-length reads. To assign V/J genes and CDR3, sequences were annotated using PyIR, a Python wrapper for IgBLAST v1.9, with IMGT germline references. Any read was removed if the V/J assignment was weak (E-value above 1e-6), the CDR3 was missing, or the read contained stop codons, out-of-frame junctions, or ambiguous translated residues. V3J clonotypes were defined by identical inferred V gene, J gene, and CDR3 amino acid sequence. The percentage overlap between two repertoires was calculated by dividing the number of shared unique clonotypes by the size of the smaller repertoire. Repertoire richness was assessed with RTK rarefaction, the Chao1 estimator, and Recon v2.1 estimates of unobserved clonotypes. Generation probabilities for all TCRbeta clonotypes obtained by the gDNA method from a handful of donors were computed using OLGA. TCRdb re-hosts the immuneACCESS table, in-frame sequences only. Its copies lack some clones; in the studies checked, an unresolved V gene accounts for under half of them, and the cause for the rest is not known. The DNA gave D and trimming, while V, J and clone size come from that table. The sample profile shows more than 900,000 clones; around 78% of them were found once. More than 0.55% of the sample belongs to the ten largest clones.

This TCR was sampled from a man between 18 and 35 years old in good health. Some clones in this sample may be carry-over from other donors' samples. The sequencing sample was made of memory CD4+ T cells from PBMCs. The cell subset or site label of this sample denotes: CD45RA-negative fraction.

In nucleotide form, the sequence is TGTGCCAGCAGTCCCCGGGACCCCAGGCAGCCCCAGCATTTT. This sequence encodes CASSPRDPRQPQHF. The V gene is TRBV27 and the J gene is TRBJ1-5; the D segment could be TRBD1, given 5 matching bases. V is clipped by 5 bases and J by 7 bases, and the sequence between their germline boundaries is 15 bases long. The CDR3 runs 14 residues from the cysteine to the phenylalanine. Kept here is only the CDR3 DNA, which spans 42 bases and is read in frame from base 1. CDR1 and CDR2 (MNHEY, SMNVEV) derive from the germline V gene (reference sequence).